One sample yielded the 32 T cell receptor beta chains listed below, sequenced in a study of OX40 agonist ivuxolimab in advanced cancers. Only in-frame clones appear in the TCRdb table, and some are missing; sequencing was by immunoSEQ multiplex PCR. The table has approximately 18,000 clones, roughly four fifths seen once. The material was CD4+ or CD8+ T cells sorted from blood, obtained in a trial of the OX40 agonist ivuxolimab. The origin of the receptors is an adult with an advanced solid tumor such as melanoma, head and neck, liver or kidney cancer.

This clone was recorded a few times. This chain connects TRBV7-6 to TRBJ2-3, with TRBD1 as a possible D gene (5 bases). V was pared by 4 bases and J by 1 base, with 9 bases between. Germline V gene data show CDR1 as SGHVS and CDR2 as FNYEAQ. The CDR3 spans 14 residues. CDR3 sequence: CASSSKTGTDTQYF. The CDR3 DNA follows: TGTGCCAGCAGCTCGAAGACAGGCACAGATACGCAGTATTTT.

The chain couples TRBV28 to TRBJ2-5, with 10 nucleotides matching TRBD1. Looked up from germline, CDR1 is MDHEN and CDR2 is SYDVKM. The CDR3 is made up of 18 amino acids. J gave up 3 bases and V 5 bases, and 15 bases lay outside the gene matches. CDR3 DNA sequence: TGTGCCAGCAGTCCGTACGTCGGGACAGGGGACCCCAAAGAGACCCAGTACTTC. Translated: CASSPYVGTGDPKETQYF.

The V call is TRBV5-1, the J call TRBJ2-7; possibly TRBD1 for D (5 bases). Germline values: CDR1 SGHRS, CDR2 YFSETQ. Trimming cost V 7 bases and J 2 bases, with 16 bases left between them. The CDR3 runs 14 residues. The CDR3 DNA reads TGCGCCAGCCCCACCCCAGGGTTCCCCTACGAGCAGTACTTC. As protein: CASPTPGFPYEQYF.

The CDR3 loop is CASKGGNTEAFF. The CDR3 DNA is TGTGCCAGCAAAGGGGGGAACACTGAAGCTTTCTTT. The chain carries TRBV28 and TRBJ1-1, with a tentative D call TRBD1 (6 bases). Germline V gene lookup returns CDR1 MDHEN and CDR2 SYDVKM. The CDR3 length is 12 residues. Trimming removed 7 bases from V and 1 base from J, with 7 bases in between.

CDR3 nucleotides: TGTGCCAGCAGCTTGGGGGGACTAGCGGGGGCCGGGGAGCTGTTTTTT. It codes for CASSLGGLAGAGELFF. This chain joins TRBV5-4 and TRBJ2-2; 14 bases map to TRBD2. In germline, CDR1 is SGHNT, CDR2 YYREEE (reference sequence). The ends lost 0 bases at V and 6 bases at J; junction bases unmatched: 1. CDR3 length: 16 residues.

This clone was counted a single time. The chain is built from TRBV28 and TRBJ2-4, with 9 bases fitting TRBD2. CDR1 MDHEN and CDR2 SYDVKM come from the germline V gene. The CDR3 is 13 amino acids. The CDR3 is CASGSGAKNIQYF. The CDR3, as DNA: TGTGCTAGCGGGAGTGGAGCCAAAAACATTCAGTACTTC. Looking up the rest from reference TRBV28 and TRBJ2-4 gives the full variable domain: DVKVTQSSRYLVKRTGEKVFLECVQDMDHENMFWYRQDPGLGLRLIYFSYDVKMKEKGDIPEGYSVSREKKERFSLILESASTNQTSMYLCASGSGAKNIQYFGAGTRLSVL.

The CDR3 loop reads CASSRTSGIYEQYF. Written as DNA, the CDR3 is TGTGCCAGCAGCCGCACTAGCGGGATTTACGAGCAGTACTTC. The chain carries TRBV27 and TRBJ2-7; 10 nucleotides agree with TRBD2. Looked up from germline, CDR1 is MNHEY and CDR2 is SMNVEV (reference sequence). This CDR3 has 14 residues. Trimming took 6 bases from V and 4 from J; bases not matched to a gene: 6.

The chain uses TRBV6-5 and TRBJ2-1; D gene ambiguous. V was clipped by 6 bases and J by 4 bases, with 13 bases between them. The CDR3 is 14 residues long. Germline CDR1 and CDR2: MNHEY and SVGAGI. The CDR3 DNA reads TGTGCCAGCAGCAGATCAGCTAGGTACAATGAGCAGTTCTTC. Encoded protein: CASSRSARYNEQFF.

This clone was seen only a few times. The chain employs TRBV27 and TRBJ1-2, with a tentative D call TRBD1 (5 bases). The germline V gene encodes CDR1 MNHEY and CDR2 SMNVEV (reference sequence). The ends were cut back, 3 bases at V and 8 bases at J, with 13 bases in the middle. CDR3 size: 13 residues. The CDR3 region has the DNA TGTGCCAGCAGTTTGGGGACGGGCTTCGGCTACACCTTC. It is translated as CASSLGTGFGYTF.

The chain carries TRBV5-1 and TRBJ1-1, with TRBD1 matching over 8 bases. V shed 5 bases and J 7 bases; nucleotides not matched to a gene: 4. Germline V gene data show CDR1 as SGHRS and CDR2 as YFSETQ. The CDR3 totals 12 residues. The CDR3 loop reads CASRKDRVEAFF. The CDR3 region has the DNA TGCGCCAGCAGAAAGGACAGGGTTGAAGCTTTCTTT.

This clone was counted a single time. V and J are TRBV15 and TRBJ2-1, with TRBD2 identical over 9 bases. CDR3 length equals 14 residues. Looked up from germline, CDR1 is LNHNV and CDR2 is YYDKDF (reference sequence). Unmatched junction bases numbered 8, after V lost 8 bases and J lost 6 bases. The CDR3 coding sequence is TGTGCCACCGCAAAGCGGGAGGAGGGCAATGAGCAGTTCTTC. This encodes CATAKREEGNEQFF.

V is TRBV5-6 and J is TRBJ2-1; D gene ambiguous. Trimming removed 0 bases at V and 3 bases at J, with 10 bases between. Germline V gives CDR1 SGHDT, CDR2 YYEEEE. The CDR3 has 15 residues. CDR3 nucleotide sequence: TGTGCCAGCAGCTTGGGAGTTGGTGGCTACAATGAGCAGTTCTTC. This encodes CASSLGVGGYNEQFF. The full variable domain, completed using reference TRBV5-6 and TRBJ2-1, is DAGVTQSPTHLIKTRGQQVTLRCSPKSGHDTVSWYQQALGQGPQFIFQYYEEEERQRGNFPDRFSGHQFPNYSSELNVNALLLGDSALYLCASSLGVGGYNEQFFGPGTRLTVL.

V and J are TRBV27 and TRBJ2-1, with 12 bases that match TRBD2. Looked up from germline, CDR1 is MNHEY and CDR2 is SMNVEV (reference sequence). V trimming: 5 bases; J trimming: 9 bases; junction bases outside the gene matches: 11. The CDR3 covers 16 residues. The CDR3, as DNA: TGTGCCAGCAGTCTCTTTCCTAGCGGGAGGGGAGTTGAGCAGTTCTTC. As protein: CASSLFPSGRGVEQFF.

This chain links TRBV29-1 with TRBJ2-7; TRBD1 matches at 7 bases. The junction had 7 bases not matched to a gene; V was cut back by 4 bases and J by 7 bases. The germline V gene has CDR1 SQVTM and CDR2 ANQGSEA. The length of the CDR3 is 12 residues. The CDR3 is CSVARGSREQYF. CDR3 sequence (DNA): TGCAGCGTTGCCAGGGGGTCACGGGAGCAGTACTTC.

The genes are TRBV7-2 and TRBJ1-2; D is unclear. Germline loops: CDR1 SGHTA, CDR2 FQGNSA. This CDR3 spans 13 amino acids. Trimming removed 5 bases from V and 4 bases from J, with 11 bases in between. The CDR3 DNA is TGTGCCAGCAGCCCCCCGGGTATCTATGGCTACACCTTC. Translation: CASSPPGIYGYTF.

The V and J genes are TRBV14 and TRBJ2-2; D possibly corresponds to TRBD1 (6 bases). Trimming shortened V by 7 bases and J by 3 bases, and 12 bases separated the two germline ends. The CDR3 contains 14 residues. From germline, CDR1 is SGHDN and CDR2 FVKESK. CDR3 amino acids: CASTRQGHTGELFF. CDR3 nucleotides: TGTGCCAGCACCCGCCAGGGGCACACCGGGGAGCTGTTTTTT.

Here the CDR3 DNA reads TGTGCCAGCAGCTTCGATCGGATCGGGTTTGTGTATTTT. Protein sequence: CASSFDRIGFVYF. The chain has TRBV7-2 and TRBJ2-3; D call uncertain. The germline CDR1 and CDR2 sequences are SGHTA and FQGNSA. Trimming removed 3 bases at V and 14 bases at J, with 18 bases between. This CDR3 comprises 13 residues.

The gene calls are TRBV7-6 and TRBJ1-1; D is possibly TRBD1 (5 bases). The germline V gene has CDR1 SGHVS and CDR2 FNYEAQ. This CDR3 is 16 amino acids long. Trimming removed 0 bases from V and 0 bases from J, with 11 bases in between. CDR3 bases: TGTGCCAGCAGCTTAGCGGGGGAGGTCCTGAACACTGAAGCTTTCTTT. Amino acid sequence: CASSLAGEVLNTEAFF.

Regarding this clone: Additional DNA sequences in this sample encode the identical CDR3. The chain employs TRBV18 and TRBJ2-7, with D possibly matching TRBD1 (6 bases). The length of the CDR3 is 15 residues. Germline CDR1 and CDR2: KGHSH and LQKENI. V was clipped by 6 bases and J by 3 bases, with 18 bases between them. The CDR3 region is CASSPQAGADYEQYF. The CDR3 region has the DNA TGTGCCAGCTCGCCGCAAGCAGGGGCGGACTACGAGCAGTACTTC.

The genes are TRBV7-8 and TRBJ2-1; possible D gene TRBD2, 5 bases. The germline V gene encodes CDR1 SGHVS and CDR2 FQNEAQ. The ends were cut back, 0 bases at V and 6 bases at J, with 15 bases in the middle. This CDR3 spans 16 amino acids. The DNA for the CDR3 is TGTGCCAGCAGCTTAGCAGGTCGGGGATGGGGCAATGAGCAGTTCTTC. This translates into CASSLAGRGWGNEQFF.

The chain couples TRBV5-1 to TRBJ2-7; 10 bases match TRBD1. CDR3 length: 15 amino acids. V lost 2 bases to trimming and J lost 3 bases; unmatched junction nucleotides: 5. CDR1 is SGHRS and CDR2 is YFSETQ in the germline V gene. The CDR3 sequence is CASSFRDRGIYEQYF. Written as DNA, the CDR3 is TGCGCCAGCAGCTTCCGGGACAGGGGAATCTACGAGCAGTACTTC.

The rearrangement links TRBV5-6 to TRBJ1-1; D uncertain. Per the germline V gene, CDR1 is SGHDT and CDR2 is YYEEEE. V dropped 1 base and J dropped 2 bases, with 6 bases sitting between them. The CDR3 is made up of 13 amino acids. The CDR3 DNA sequence: TGTGCCAGCAGCTTGACAGTCAACACTGAAGCTTTCTTT. It specifies CASSLTVNTEAFF.

This clone was counted between two and nine times. The DNA for the CDR3 is TGTGCCAGCAGCTCCGGAGAGCGAAGAACAACAGATACGCAGTATTTT. Its translation is CASSSGERRTTDTQYF. The chain has TRBV7-2 and TRBJ2-3; D unclear. CDR1 and CDR2 from the germline V gene are SGHTA and FQGNSA. The V gene lost 4 bases and the J gene lost 3 bases, with 17 bases spanning the gap. This CDR3 region has 16 residues.

This clone was seen just once. The CDR3 is CASSPGQGSYEQYF. For the CDR3, the DNA is TGTGCCAGCAGCCCTGGACAGGGGAGCTACGAGCAGTACTTC. J is TRBJ2-7 and V is TRBV5-4, with 9 bases matching TRBD1. The CDR3 consists of 14 residues. The germline gives CDR1 SGHNT, CDR2 YYREEE (reference sequence). Losses at the gene ends were 4 bases for V and 3 bases for J; bases not matched to a gene: 5.

V and J are TRBV16 and TRBJ1-2; D not certain. The V end was cut by 4 bases, the J end by 1 base, with 7 bases between. Looked up from germline, CDR1 is KGHSY and CDR2 is FQNENV. This CDR3 comprises 13 residues. CDR3 in DNA: TGTGCCAGCAGCCGAGGCGGTAACTATGGCTACACCTTC. This translates into CASSRGGNYGYTF.

The chain employs TRBV19 and TRBJ2-1; 8 bases map to TRBD2. CDR1 is LNHDA and CDR2 is SQIVND in the germline V gene (reference sequence). The trim removed 5 bases at V and 4 bases at J, leaving 10 bases unmatched. This CDR3 region has 16 residues. The DNA for the CDR3 is TGTGCCAGTAGTGTTCCTAGCGGGCCTAGTTACAATGAGCAGTTCTTC. Protein: CASSVPSGPSYNEQFF. The full variable domain, rest sourced from reference TRBV19 and TRBJ2-1, is DGGITQSPKYLFRKEGQNVTLSCEQNLNHDAMYWYRQDPGQGLRLIYYSQIVNDFQKGDIAEGYSVSREKKESFPLTVTSAQKNPTAFYLCASSVPSGPSYNEQFFGPGTRLTVL.

The rearrangement joins TRBV11-1 to TRBJ2-7, with a tentative D call TRBD2 (6 bases). The CDR3 is 15 amino acids. The germline V gene has CDR1 SGHAT and CDR2 FQDESV (reference sequence). The germline V and J ends were trimmed by 5 bases and 1 base, with 15 bases remaining between them. This CDR3 is CASSAAGLGSYEQYF. The CDR3 DNA reads as TGTGCCAGCAGCGCCGCGGGGTTGGGGTCCTACGAGCAGTACTTC.

The rearrangement uses TRBV6-5 and TRBJ2-7; no definite D call. Germline V lookup: CDR1 MNHEY, CDR2 SVGAGI. The CDR3 is made up of 11 amino acids. Deletions cut 4 bases from V and 4 bases from J, with 5 bases between. CDR3 in DNA: TGTGCCAGCAGTTCCCTATACGAGCAGTACTTC. Residues: CASSSLYEQYF.

The V and J genes are TRBV5-8 and TRBJ1-1; TRBD1 might be the D (6 bases). Trimming stripped 5 bases from V and 1 base from J, with 12 bases between. The length of the CDR3 is 14 residues. Germline V gene lookup returns CDR1 SGHTS and CDR2 YDEGEE. The CDR3 coding sequence is TGTGCCAGCAGAAGGGGGACACAGAACACTGAAGCTTTCTTT. Translation: CASRRGTQNTEAFF.

The chain has TRBV2 and TRBJ2-1; D uncertain. The CDR3 length is 14 residues. V was cut by 2 bases and J by 5 bases, with 10 bases left in between. The germline V gene encodes CDR1 SNHLY and CDR2 FYNNEI. The CDR3 coding sequence is TGTGCCAGCAGTGAAAGCAGAAGGAACAATGAGCAGTTCTTC. It specifies CASSESRRNNEQFF.

The count of this clone is one. This chain joins TRBV27 and TRBJ1-5, with D tentatively TRBD1 (5 bases). The germline CDR1 and CDR2 sequences are MNHEY and SMNVEV (reference sequence). V lost 6 bases to trimming and J lost 6 bases, with 18 bases between them. This CDR3 has 15 residues. The CDR3: CASSLNVGAVQPQHF. CDR3 nucleotides: TGTGCCAGCAGCCTTAATGTAGGGGCTGTTCAGCCCCAGCATTTT.

The V call is TRBV11-3, the J call TRBJ2-3, with TRBD1 matching 7 bases. V was clipped by 7 bases and J by 0 bases; unmatched bases: 4. This CDR3 comprises 14 residues. The germline V gene encodes CDR1 SGHNT and CDR2 YENEEA. CDR3 residues: CASTLRGSTDTQYF. The CDR3 DNA sequence: TGTGCCAGCACCCTCAGGGGGAGCACAGATACGCAGTATTTT.